The next 15 T cell receptor beta chains were all read from a single sample in a study of blood T cell repertoires in COVID-19. Sequencing was performed with immunoSEQ multiplex PCR; in TCRdb, only in-frame clones are kept and a portion is missing. This sample has over 50,000 clones; around 90% occur once, and the top ten carry 3.5%. The material sequenced was peripheral blood. These receptors originate from a human donor in a cohort sampled during active COVID-19.

The gene calls are TRBV19 and TRBJ1-1, with D maybe TRBD1 (5 bases). Germline loops: CDR1 LNHDA, CDR2 SQIVND (reference sequence). The germline V and J ends were trimmed by 3 bases and 1 base, with 6 bases remaining between them. CDR3 size: 13 residues. The chain's CDR3 is CASSMTENTEAFF. Here the CDR3 DNA reads TGTGCCAGTAGTATGACAGAGAACACTGAAGCTTTCTTT.

The gene calls are TRBV21-1 and TRBJ1-2. TRBV21-1 is termed a pseudogene. The CDR3 covers 12 residues. In nucleotides, the CDR3 is TGTGCCAGCATGAGGAGGACGGGAGGCTACACCTTC. It yields the protein CASMRRTGGYTF.

This clone was seen a handful of times. The chain is built from TRBV9 and TRBJ2-3, with D possibly matching TRBD2 (5 bases). V was pared by 4 bases and J by 4 bases, with 16 bases between. Germline-derived CDR1 and CDR2 are SGDLS and YYNGEE. This CDR3 has 15 residues. The CDR3 region is CASSPRGRSPDTQYF. Written as DNA, the CDR3 is TGTGCCAGCAGCCCCCGAGGGCGGTCTCCAGATACGCAGTATTTT.

The chain joins TRBV25-1 to TRBJ1-2, with a tentative D call TRBD1 (6 bases). Germline V gene lookup returns CDR1 MGHDK and CDR2 SYGVNS. The CDR3 is 17 amino acids. With 4 bases removed from V and 2 bases from J, the gap between germline ends came to 20 bases. The CDR3 sequence: CASSGSGANLVNYGYTF. CDR3 nucleotides: TGTGCCAGCAGTGGGTCAGGGGCGAATTTAGTGAACTATGGCTACACCTTC.

This rearrangement joins TRBV27 to TRBJ2-7; possible D gene TRBD1, 6 bases. The CDR3 sequence is 15 residues long. CDR1 and CDR2 from the germline V gene are MNHEY and SMNVEV (reference sequence). Trimming cost V 3 bases and J 1 base, with 13 bases left between them. CDR3 sequence: CASSFGTPLSYEQYF. The CDR3 DNA reads TGTGCCAGCAGTTTCGGGACACCTCTATCCTACGAGCAGTACTTC.

This clone was counted only a few times. The chain recombines TRBV5-8 with TRBJ1-6; 9 bases align to TRBD1. V gave up 0 bases and J gave up 6 bases; unmatched junction bases: 7. The CDR3 runs 17 residues. The germline gives CDR1 SGHTS, CDR2 YDEGEE. The CDR3 is CASSLESGTGINSPLHF. CDR3 DNA sequence: TGTGCCAGCAGCTTGGAATCTGGGACAGGGATTAATTCACCCCTCCACTTT.

The genes are TRBV5-4 and TRBJ1-2, with D unresolved. Germline CDR1 SGHNT, CDR2 YYREEE (reference sequence). V gave up 0 bases and J gave up 4 bases, with 10 bases separating them. This CDR3 is 14 amino acids long. CDR3 sequence (DNA): TGTGCCAGCAGCTTGGGAGGGAGCCCCTATGGCTACACCTTC. Its protein is CASSLGGSPYGYTF.

This rearrangement joins TRBV5-1 to TRBJ1-1, with 8 positions matching TRBD1. Germline V gives CDR1 SGHRS, CDR2 YFSETQ. Trimming removed 0 bases from V and 0 bases from J; junction bases left unmatched: 13. The CDR3 sequence is 19 residues long. The CDR3 sequence is CASSLGYQGARGVNTEAFF. CDR3 sequence (DNA): TGCGCCAGCAGCTTGGGGTATCAGGGGGCGCGAGGGGTGAACACTGAAGCTTTCTTT.

V usage is TRBV7-9 and J usage is TRBJ1-3; maybe TRBD1 (6 bases). The germline V and J ends were trimmed by 5 bases and 2 bases, with 16 bases remaining between them. The CDR3 consists of 16 residues. Germline CDR1 reads SEHNR; CDR2 reads FQNEAQ (reference sequence). The DNA for the CDR3 is TGTGCCAGCAGCGCCCCGGGACACCAAACTGGAAACACCATATATTTT. Encoded protein: CASSAPGHQTGNTIYF. Full variable domain (rest looked up from reference TRBV7-9 and TRBJ1-3): DTGVSQNPRHKITKRGQNVTFRCDPISEHNRLYWYRQTLGQGPEFLTYFQNEAQLEKSRLLSDRFSAERPKGSFSTLEIQRTEQGDSAMYLCASSAPGHQTGNTIYFGEGSWLTVV.

The V gene is TRBV19, the J gene TRBJ2-1; 10 positions match TRBD2. Germline CDR1 and CDR2: LNHDA and SQIVND (reference sequence). This CDR3 has 17 residues. Trimming removed 2 bases from V and 5 bases from J; junction bases left unmatched: 9. This CDR3 is CASSILRPSGGDNEQFF. The DNA of the CDR3 is TGTGCCAGTAGTATACTCCGGCCTAGCGGGGGAGACAATGAGCAGTTCTTC.

This clone was recorded a few times. The chain joins TRBV6-2 or TRBV6-3 to TRBJ1-2, with 10 positions matching TRBD1. Germline-derived CDR1 and CDR2 are MNHEY and SVGEGT. J gave up 1 base and V 5 bases, and 10 bases lay outside the gene matches. The CDR3 runs to 17 residues. CDR3 amino acids: CASSTPTGGGDNYGYTF. Here the CDR3 DNA reads TGTGCCAGCAGTACGCCGACAGGGGGCGGCGATAACTATGGCTACACCTTC.

J is TRBJ2-7 and V is TRBV18; tentatively, D is TRBD1 (5 bases). The CDR3 runs to 14 residues. Trimming took off 8 bases at V and 3 bases at J, with 17 bases between the two ends. Per germline, CDR1 KGHSH and CDR2 LQKENI. The chain's CDR3 is CASQTRQGNYEQYF. The CDR3 DNA reads as TGTGCCAGCCAAACCCGTCAGGGAAACTACGAGCAGTACTTC.

The rearrangement links TRBV5-5 to TRBJ1-2, with 7 bases aligning to TRBD1. Germline CDR1 and CDR2: SGHKS and YYEKEE (reference sequence). V shed 2 bases, J shed 4 bases, and the junction held 8 bases outside the gene matches. CDR3 length equals 15 residues. The CDR3 here is CASSFDPTGIYGYTF. CDR3 nucleotides: TGTGCCAGCAGCTTTGACCCGACAGGGATCTATGGCTACACCTTC.

The chain uses TRBV10-2 and TRBJ1-6; D is perhaps TRBD1 (6 bases). V dropped 6 bases and J dropped 5 bases, with 26 bases sitting between them. Germline V gene data show CDR1 as WSHSY and CDR2 as SAAADI. The CDR3 consists of 19 residues. DNA for the CDR3: TGCGCCAGCAGCGAAAAACGGGGGGCCGGCCGTTCGAATAATTCACCCCTCCACTTT. Translation gives CASSEKRGAGRSNNSPLHF.

The count of this clone is one. This chain's CDR3 is CASSRQGTTTSPLHF. For the CDR3, the DNA is TGTGCCAGCAGCCGACAGGGAACCACCACCTCACCCCTCCACTTT. This chain uses TRBV6-5 with TRBJ1-6, with 7 bases that match TRBD1. J was trimmed by 10 bases and V by 6 bases; bases with no gene match: 12. The length of the CDR3 is 15 residues. CDR1 and CDR2 (germline): MNHEY, SVGAGI.